The rows below give T cell receptor beta chains drawn from one sample of a study of beta chain features in type 1 diabetes. Some clones are missing from TCRdb's copy, which holds only in-frame ones; the method was immunoSEQ multiplex PCR. This table has roughly 350,000 clones, roughly 9.6% appearing once. The specimen was naive CD4+ T cells from blood. The origin of the receptors is a woman in her 30s in good health. Both conserved end residues are part of each CDR3. D genes are given only for firm matches. Part of the rows lack a size; the others show once, few, many or a class for expanded clones.

v_call: TRBV2
d_call: TRBD2
clone_size: NA
j_call: TRBJ2-2
cdr3_nt: TGTGCCAGCAGTGTCCGGGGGGACACCGGGGAGCTGTTTTTT
cdr3_aa: CASSVRGDTGELFF

v_call: TRBV19
d_call: TRBD2
clone_size: NA
j_call: TRBJ2-1
cdr3_nt: TGTGCCAGTAGTACGACTAGCGGAGCTACCCATGAGCAGTTCTTC
cdr3_aa: CASSTTSGATHEQFF

v_call: TRBV19
d_call: TRBD1
clone_size: NA
j_call: TRBJ2-1
cdr3_nt: TGTGCCAGTGCCGGGACAGGGTCCCAATTCTACAATGAGCAGTTCTTC
cdr3_aa: CASAGTGSQFYNEQFF

v_call: TRBV6-6
d_call: TRBD1
clone_size: few
j_call: TRBJ1-2
cdr3_nt: TGTGCCAGCAGTCGTGCTGACAGGGGTAGTGAGGGCTACACCTTC
cdr3_aa: CASSRADRGSEGYTF

v_call: TRBV6-5
d_call: TRBD1
clone_size: NA
j_call: TRBJ2-1
cdr3_nt: TGTGCCAGCAAGCCCGACAGGGGCTCCTACAATGAGCAGTTCTTC
cdr3_aa: CASKPDRGSYNEQFF

v_call: TRBV7-2
d_call: NA
clone_size: NA
j_call: TRBJ1-2
cdr3_nt: TGTGCCAGCAGCTCAGGGTCCTATGGCTACACCTTC
cdr3_aa: CASSSGSYGYTF

v_call: TRBV5-1
d_call: TRBD2
clone_size: NA
j_call: TRBJ2-5
cdr3_nt: TGCGCCAGCAGCGTACCGGGACTAGCGGTACAAGAGACCCAGTACTTC
cdr3_aa: CASSVPGLAVQETQYF

v_call: TRBV30
d_call: TRBD1
clone_size: few
j_call: TRBJ2-2
cdr3_nt: TGTGCCTGGAGTGTATTACAGGGGGCGTCCGGGGAGCTGTTTTTT
cdr3_aa: CAWSVLQGASGELFF

v_call: TRBV5-4
d_call: TRBD1
clone_size: NA
j_call: TRBJ2-7
cdr3_nt: TGTGCCAGCAGCCCCTACCGCGGGACAGGGGGCGCCTACGAGCAGTACTTC
cdr3_aa: CASSPYRGTGGAYEQYF

v_call: TRBV5-1
d_call: NA
clone_size: NA
j_call: TRBJ2-1
cdr3_nt: TGCGCCAGCAGCGCACTGCCCAATGAGCAGTTCTTC
cdr3_aa: CASSALPNEQFF

v_call: TRBV5-1
d_call: NA
clone_size: few
j_call: TRBJ2-6
cdr3_nt: TGCGCCAGCAGCTTGGCCCCAGTCTCTGGGGCCAACGTCCTGACTTTC
cdr3_aa: CASSLAPVSGANVLTF

v_call: TRBV14
d_call: NA
clone_size: NA
j_call: TRBJ1-3
cdr3_nt: TGTGCCAGCAGCCAAGGCGGCAGCTCTGGAAACACCATATATTTT
cdr3_aa: CASSQGGSSGNTIYF

v_call: TRBV4-3
d_call: NA
clone_size: NA
j_call: TRBJ2-1
cdr3_nt: TGCGCCAGCAGCCAAGACCAGGGGCCAGTAGTGCAGTTCTTC
cdr3_aa: CASSQDQGPVVQFF

v_call: TRBV7-9
d_call: NA
clone_size: NA
j_call: TRBJ2-7
cdr3_nt: TGTGCCAGCAGCTTAGTTCCGTACGAGCAGTACTTC
cdr3_aa: CASSLVPYEQYF

v_call: TRBV5-1
d_call: NA
clone_size: NA
j_call: TRBJ2-3
cdr3_nt: TGCGCCAGCAGCTTGGTCGGCTCGGGGGATCGAAAAGATACGCAGTATTTT
cdr3_aa: CASSLVGSGDRKDTQYF

v_call: TRBV15
d_call: NA
clone_size: NA
j_call: TRBJ2-5
cdr3_nt: TGTGCCACCAGCAGAGATCAGGAAGAGACCCAGTACTTC
cdr3_aa: CATSRDQEETQYF

v_call: TRBV19
d_call: NA
clone_size: NA
j_call: TRBJ1-5
cdr3_nt: TGTGCCAGTAGTAGTTCGGGGGGGTATAGCAATCAGCCCCAGCATTTT
cdr3_aa: CASSSSGGYSNQPQHF